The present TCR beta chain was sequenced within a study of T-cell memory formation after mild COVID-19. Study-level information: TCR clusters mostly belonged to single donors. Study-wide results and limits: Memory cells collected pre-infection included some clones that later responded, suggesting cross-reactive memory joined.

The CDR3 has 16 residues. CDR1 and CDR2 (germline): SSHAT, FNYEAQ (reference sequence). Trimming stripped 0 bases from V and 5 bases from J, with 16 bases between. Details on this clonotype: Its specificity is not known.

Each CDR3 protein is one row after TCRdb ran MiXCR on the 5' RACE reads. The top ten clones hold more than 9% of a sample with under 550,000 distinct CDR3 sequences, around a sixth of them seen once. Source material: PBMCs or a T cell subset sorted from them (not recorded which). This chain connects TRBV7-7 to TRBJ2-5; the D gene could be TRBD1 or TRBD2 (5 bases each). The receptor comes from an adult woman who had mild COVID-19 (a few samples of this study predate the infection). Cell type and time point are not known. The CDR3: CASSLAGDFRPETQYF. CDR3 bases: TGTGCCAGCAGCTTAGCGGGGGATTTTCGGCCGGAGACCCAGTACTTC.